These T cell receptor beta chains were read from a single sample in a study of Ad26.COV2.S vaccination and SARS-CoV-2 variants. The table came from immunoSEQ multiplex PCR; TCRdb's copy has only in-frame clones and leaves some out. The data contain around 500,000 clones, 80% to 90% of them seen just once; the ten biggest clones take up 1.5% to 2%. The sequenced sample was peripheral blood, obtained in a trial of Ad26.COV2.S vaccine versus placebo. These receptors all stem from a person between 18 and 59 years old who received the Ad26.COV2.S COVID-19 vaccine or a placebo. Each CDR3 is given with its conserved first and last residue. A D gene is named only where the DNA matches it firmly.

j_call d_call cdr3_length v_call cdr3_aa
TRBJ1-2 NA 13 TRBV5-1 CASSLDTNYGYTF
TRBJ1-2 NA 15 TRBV7-8 CASSLVVSGNYGYTF
TRBJ1-5 NA 12 TRBV27 CASGSLGWPQHF
TRBJ1-2 NA 14 TRBV6-5 CASTSPGKNHGYTF
TRBJ1-6 NA 15 TRBV15 CATSRDSGRDSPLHF
TRBJ2-5 TRBD2 15 TRBV24-1 CATSDLGASGETQYF
TRBJ2-6 NA 17 TRBV2 CATLRGQGFSGANVLTF
TRBJ2-1 NA 14 TRBV7-9 CASSLADSYNEQFF
TRBJ2-5 NA 14 TRBV30 CAWSVTGLRETQYF
TRBJ1-1 NA 14 TRBV29-1 CSVVNQLGGTEAFF
TRBJ2-5 TRBD2 15 TRBV20-1 CSASPLAGDPGAQYF
TRBJ1-6 NA 15 TRBV13 CASSSGGGDNSPLHF
TRBJ1-3 NA 13 TRBV7-2 CASSPGGRNTIYF
TRBJ2-5 NA 12 TRBV30 CAWATGKETQYF
TRBJ2-1 NA 14 TRBV11-2 CASSLLVTDNEQFF
TRBJ2-3 NA 14 TRBV5-4 CASSSPTSTDTQYF
TRBJ2-2 NA 14 TRBV7-3 CASSFVVGTGELFF
TRBJ1-2 TRBD1 15 TRBV7-9 CASSLAGQLLEGYTF
TRBJ1-1 NA 14 TRBV5-1 CASSLGPRNTEAFF
TRBJ2-3 NA 15 TRBV27 CASSLSFSYTDTQYF
TRBJ1-3 NA 15 TRBV14 CASSPSAAAGNTIYF
TRBJ1-3 NA 15 TRBV18 CASSPGAYSGNTIYF
TRBJ1-4 TRBD1 17 TRBV15 CATSRDLRGQANEKLFF
TRBJ2-1 NA 16 TRBV2 CASRDPVLSSYNEQFF
TRBJ1-3 TRBD1 15 TRBV6-5 CASSRQGFSGNTIYF
TRBJ2-2 NA 16 TRBV5-4 CASSRGTSANTGELFF
TRBJ2-5 NA 16 TRBV28 CASRSFGEGVWETQYF
TRBJ2-5 NA 14 TRBV28 CASSSQGGWETQYF
TRBJ2-7 TRBD1 13 TRBV6-5 CASSRDSHYEQYF
TRBJ2-2 NA 14 TRBV11-3 CASSLVSNTGELFF
TRBJ2-1 TRBD2 19 TRBV2 CASSGPGTSYPSSYNEQFF
TRBJ1-4 TRBD1 15 TRBV19 CATEPGLGQGEKLFF
TRBJ2-2 NA 13 TRBV24-1 CATGGAGTGELFF
TRBJ1-4 NA 15 TRBV19 CASSSRQAANEKLFF
TRBJ2-1 TRBD1 16 TRBV24-1 CATSESGTGTYNEQFF
TRBJ2-7 NA 12 TRBV3-1/TRBV3-2 CASSQAGFEQYF
TRBJ1-5 NA 15 TRBV3-1/TRBV3-2 CASSQGGYSNQPQHF